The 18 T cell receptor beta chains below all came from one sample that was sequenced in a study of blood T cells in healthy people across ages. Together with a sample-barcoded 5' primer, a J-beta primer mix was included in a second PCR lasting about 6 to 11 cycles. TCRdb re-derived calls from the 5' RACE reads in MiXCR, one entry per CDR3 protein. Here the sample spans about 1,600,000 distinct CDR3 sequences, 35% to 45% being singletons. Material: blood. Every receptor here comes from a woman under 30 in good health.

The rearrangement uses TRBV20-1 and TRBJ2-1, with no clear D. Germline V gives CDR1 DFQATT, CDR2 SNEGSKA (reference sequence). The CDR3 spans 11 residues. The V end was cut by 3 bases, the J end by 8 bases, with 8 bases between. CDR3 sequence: CSASLWDEQFF. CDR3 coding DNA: TGCAGTGCTAGTCTCTGGGATGAGCAGTTCTTC.

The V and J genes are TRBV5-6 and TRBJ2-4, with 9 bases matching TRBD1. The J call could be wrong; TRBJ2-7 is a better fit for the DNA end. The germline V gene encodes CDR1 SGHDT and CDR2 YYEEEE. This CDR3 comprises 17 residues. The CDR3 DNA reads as TGTGCCAGCAGCGCAGGGGACAGGGAAGGCCTAGCCTACGAGCAGTACTTC. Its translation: CASSAGDREGLAYEQYF.

CDR3 DNA sequence: TGTGCCAGCAGTTATCTAGCGGGAGAGAGGGCGGAGACCCAGTACTTC. It specifies CASSYLAGERAETQYF. The chain couples TRBV6-5 to TRBJ2-5; 10 bases agree with TRBD2. This CDR3 has 16 amino acids. Per germline, CDR1 MNHEY and CDR2 SVGAGI. Trimming took 3 bases from V and 5 from J; bases not matched to a gene: 9.

DNA of the CDR3: TGTGCCAGCAGTTTAGGACAGGGGATCCAACACTGGGGCTACACCTTC. Translating it yields CASSLGQGIQHWGYTF. This chain joins TRBV27 and TRBJ1-2, with 9 bases identical to TRBD1. J gave up 8 bases and V 2 bases, and 12 bases lay outside the gene matches. The V gene's germline CDR1 is MNHEY and CDR2 SMNVEV (reference sequence). The CDR3 is 16 amino acids.

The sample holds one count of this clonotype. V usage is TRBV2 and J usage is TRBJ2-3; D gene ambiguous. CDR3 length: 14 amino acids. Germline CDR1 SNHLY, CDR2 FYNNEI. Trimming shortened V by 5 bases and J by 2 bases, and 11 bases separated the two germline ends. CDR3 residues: CASSHLSNTDTQYF. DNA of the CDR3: TGTGCCAGCAGTCACCTCTCCAACACAGATACGCAGTATTTT. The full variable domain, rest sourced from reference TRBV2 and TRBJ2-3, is EPEVTQTPSHQVTQMGQEVILRCVPISNHLYFYWYRQILGQKVEFLVSFYNNEISEKSEIFDDQFSVERPDGSNFTLKIRSTKLEDSAMYFCASSHLSNTDTQYFGPGTRLTVL.

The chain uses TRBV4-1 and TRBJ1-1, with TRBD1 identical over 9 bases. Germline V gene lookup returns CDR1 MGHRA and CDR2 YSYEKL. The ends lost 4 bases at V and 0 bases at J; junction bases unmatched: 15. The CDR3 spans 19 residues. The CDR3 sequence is CASSPDRGSQASVNTEAFF. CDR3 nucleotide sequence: TGCGCCAGCAGCCCTGACAGGGGGTCACAAGCATCCGTGAACACTGAAGCTTTCTTT.

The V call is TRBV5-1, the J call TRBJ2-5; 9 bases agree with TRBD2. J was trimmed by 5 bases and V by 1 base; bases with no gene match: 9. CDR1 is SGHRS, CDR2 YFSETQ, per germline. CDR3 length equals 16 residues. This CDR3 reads CASSLRASGVSETQYF. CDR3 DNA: TGCGCCAGCAGCTTGAGGGCTAGCGGGGTATCGGAGACCCAGTACTTC.

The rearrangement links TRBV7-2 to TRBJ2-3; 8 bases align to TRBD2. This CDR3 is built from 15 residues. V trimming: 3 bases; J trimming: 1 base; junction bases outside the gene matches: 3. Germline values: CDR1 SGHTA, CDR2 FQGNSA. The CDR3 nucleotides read TGTGCCAGCAGCTTTCGGGGGGGCGGCACAGATACGCAGTATTTT. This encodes CASSFRGGGTDTQYF. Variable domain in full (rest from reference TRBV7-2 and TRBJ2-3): GAGVSQSPSNKVTEKGKDVELRCDPISGHTALYWYRQSLGQGLEFLIYFQGNSAPDKSGLPSDRFSAERTGGSVSTLTIQRTQQEDSAVYLCASSFRGGGTDTQYFGPGTRLTVL.

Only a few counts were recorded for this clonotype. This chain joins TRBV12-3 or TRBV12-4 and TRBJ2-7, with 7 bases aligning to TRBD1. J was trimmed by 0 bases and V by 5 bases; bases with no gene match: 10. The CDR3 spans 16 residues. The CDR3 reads CASSTNRGAASYEQYF. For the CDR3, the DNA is TGTGCCAGCAGTACCAACAGGGGCGCGGCCTCCTACGAGCAGTACTTC.

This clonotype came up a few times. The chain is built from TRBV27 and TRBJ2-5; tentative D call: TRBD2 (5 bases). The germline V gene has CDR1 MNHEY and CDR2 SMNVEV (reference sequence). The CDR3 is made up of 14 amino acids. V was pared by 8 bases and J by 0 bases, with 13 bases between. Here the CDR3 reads CASRRGANQETQYF. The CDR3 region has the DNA TGTGCCAGCCGCCGGGGAGCAAACCAAGAGACCCAGTACTTC.

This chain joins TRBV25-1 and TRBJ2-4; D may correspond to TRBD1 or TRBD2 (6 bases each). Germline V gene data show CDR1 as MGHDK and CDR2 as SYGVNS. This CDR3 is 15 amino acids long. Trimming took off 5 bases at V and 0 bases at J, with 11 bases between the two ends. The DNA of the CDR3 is TGTGCCAGCAGTAGGACAGCGGGAGCCAAAAACATTCAGTACTTC. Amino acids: CASSRTAGAKNIQYF.

CDR3 region: CASSLQTDRGNNEQFF. CDR3 nucleotide sequence: TGCGCCAGCAGCTTGCAAACGGACAGGGGAAACAATGAGCAGTTCTTC. The V gene is TRBV5-1, the J gene TRBJ2-1; 9 bases map to TRBD1. V lost 1 base and J lost 5; bases outside the gene matches: 7. The CDR3 totals 16 residues. The germline gives CDR1 SGHRS, CDR2 YFSETQ.

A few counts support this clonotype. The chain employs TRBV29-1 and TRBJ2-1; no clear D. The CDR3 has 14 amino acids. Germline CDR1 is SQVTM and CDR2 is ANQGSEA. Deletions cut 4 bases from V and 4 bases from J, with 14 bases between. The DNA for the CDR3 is TGCAGCGTTGCCGGGCCGGGTACGTACAATGAGCAGTTCTTC. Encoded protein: CSVAGPGTYNEQFF.

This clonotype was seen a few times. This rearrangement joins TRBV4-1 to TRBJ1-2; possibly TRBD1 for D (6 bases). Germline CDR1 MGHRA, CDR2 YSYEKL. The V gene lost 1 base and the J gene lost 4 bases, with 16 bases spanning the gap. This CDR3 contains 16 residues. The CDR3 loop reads CASSQGLRGPFYGYTF. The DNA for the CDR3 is TGCGCCAGCAGCCAAGGTCTGCGGGGGCCTTTCTATGGCTACACCTTC.

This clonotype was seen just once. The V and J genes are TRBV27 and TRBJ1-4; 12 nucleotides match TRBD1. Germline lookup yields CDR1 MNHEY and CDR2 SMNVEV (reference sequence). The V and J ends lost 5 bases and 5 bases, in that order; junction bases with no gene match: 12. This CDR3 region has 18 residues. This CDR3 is CASSLGTGGRSQNEKLFF. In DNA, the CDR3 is TGTGCCAGCAGTCTAGGGACAGGGGGCCGAAGTCAGAATGAAAAACTGTTTTTT.

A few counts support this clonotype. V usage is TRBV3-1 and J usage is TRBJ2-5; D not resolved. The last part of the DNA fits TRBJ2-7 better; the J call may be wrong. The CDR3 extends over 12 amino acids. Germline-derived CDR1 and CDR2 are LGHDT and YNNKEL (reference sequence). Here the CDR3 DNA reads TGTGCCAGCAGCCGCCACTTGGACGAGCAGTACTTC. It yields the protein CASSRHLDEQYF.

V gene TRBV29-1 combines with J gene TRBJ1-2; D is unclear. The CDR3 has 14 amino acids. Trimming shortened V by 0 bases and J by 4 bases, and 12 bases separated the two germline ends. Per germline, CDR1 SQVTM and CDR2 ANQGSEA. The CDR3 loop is CSVEDPGRGYGYTF. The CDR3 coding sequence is TGCAGCGTTGAAGATCCGGGTCGGGGCTATGGCTACACCTTC.

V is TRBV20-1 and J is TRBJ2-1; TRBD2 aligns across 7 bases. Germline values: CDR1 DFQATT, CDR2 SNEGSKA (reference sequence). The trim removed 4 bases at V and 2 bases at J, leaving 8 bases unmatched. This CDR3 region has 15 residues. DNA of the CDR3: TGCAGTGCTATTGCGGGGGTTACTACCTACAATGAGCAGTTCTTC. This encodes CSAIAGVTTYNEQFF.